The following is a T cell receptor (beta chain) sequence with its context. These data belong to a study of cytomegalovirus exposure and HLA in healthy donors. With V trimmed by 2 bases and J by 6 bases, 0 bases remained unmatched. The CDR3 extends over 13 amino acids. Germline-derived CDR1 and CDR2 are MNHNS and SASEGT. PCR was performed using 60 Vbeta and 13 Jbeta primers. Some clones are missing from TCRdb's copy, which holds only in-frame ones; the method was immunoSEQ multiplex PCR. The sample has about 43,000 clones, around three quarters seen once; the top ten hold approximately 1.5%. The chain carries TRBV6-1 and TRBJ2-2; 7 bases line up with TRBD2. This receptor was obtained from a man under 40 in good health and CMV-seronegative. The sample comprised PBMCs. The CDR3 DNA is TGTGCCAGCAGTGAACGGGGGGCCGGGGAGCTGTTTTTT. This translates into CASSERGAGELFF.